A selection of T cell receptor beta chains follows, all from one sample in a study of blood T cell repertoires in COVID-19. Clones were read by immunoSEQ multiplex PCR, and TCRdb kept only the in-frame ones, dropping some. This table has 100,000 or so clones, under 80% appearing once. The sequencing input was peripheral blood. The receptor source for this set is a woman aged 70-85 years with acute or convalescent COVID-19. Each CDR3 is given with its conserved first and last residue. A D gene is named only where the DNA matches it firmly. Clone size appears in some rows only: once, few, many, or a class for an expanded clone.

>-|TRBV7-9|TRBJ1-2|-|14
CASSLTTGHSGYTF
TGTGCCAGCAGCTTAACTACAGGGCATTCTGGCTACACCTTC
>-|TRBV7-2|TRBJ1-1|-|13
CASSPFGSTEAFF
TGTGCCAGCAGCCCCTTCGGGAGCACTGAAGCTTTCTTT
>TRBD2|TRBV5-4|TRBJ2-3|once|13
CASTNSGGDTQYF
TGTGCCAGCACCAACTCGGGGGGGGATACGCAGTATTTT
>-|TRBV25-1|TRBJ1-2|few|12
CASRAGTHGYTF
TGTGCCAGCAGGGCCGGGACACATGGCTACACCTTC
>-|TRBV29-1|TRBJ1-1|-|13
CSVDGGEVTEAFF
TGCAGCGTTGATGGGGGGGAGGTCACTGAAGCTTTCTTT
>-|TRBV30|TRBJ1-1|-|14
CAWSPPYRNTEAFF
TGTGCCTGGAGTCCTCCCTACAGGAACACTGAAGCTTTCTTT
>-|TRBV9|TRBJ1-1|-|12
CASSALRSEAFF
TGTGCCAGCAGCGCTCTCAGATCTGAAGCTTTCTTT
>TRBD1|TRBV28|TRBJ1-1|-|15
CASSSITGGFAEAFF
TGTGCCAGCAGTTCCATAACAGGGGGCTTCGCTGAAGCTTTCTTT
>-|TRBV18|TRBJ1-3|-|13
CASSQGSRNTIYF
TGTGCCAGCTCTCAGGGTTCTAGAAACACCATATATTTT
>TRBD2|TRBV2|TRBJ2-2|-|13
CASRSGGAGELFF
TGTGCCAGCAGGAGCGGGGGGGCCGGGGAGCTGTTTTTT
>TRBD1|TRBV10-3|TRBJ1-3|once|15
CAASGQFTSGNTIYF
TGTGCCGCATCGGGACAGTTCACCTCTGGAAACACCATATATTTT
>TRBD1|TRBV7-2|TRBJ2-4|-|15
CASTQTGSGKNIQYF
TGTGCCAGCACCCAGACAGGGTCTGGCAAAAACATTCAGTACTTC
>TRBD1|TRBV19|TRBJ1-5|-|14
CASRTQGGGQPQHF
TGTGCCAGTAGAACACAGGGGGGAGGTCAGCCCCAGCATTTT
>-|TRBV29-1|TRBJ2-7|-|13
CSVETGNRYEQYF
TGCAGCGTTGAAACAGGGAATCGCTACGAGCAGTACTTC
>-|TRBV10-3|TRBJ1-1|-|15
CAISESVGGNTEAFF
TGTGCCATCAGTGAGTCGGTAGGGGGGAACACTGAAGCTTTCTTT
>TRBD1|TRBV23-1|TRBJ1-2|once|14
CASSQSRQGPGYTF
TGCGCCAGCAGTCAATCCCGACAGGGTCCTGGCTACACCTTC
>-|TRBV5-1|TRBJ1-1|-|15
CASSPEGGSATEAFF
TGCGCCAGCAGCCCCGAGGGGGGGTCGGCCACTGAAGCTTTCTTT
>-|TRBV18|TRBJ2-1|-|17
CASSPPEVTSSYNEQFF
TGTGCCAGCTCACCACCCGAGGTTACGAGCTCCTACAATGAGCAGTTCTTC
>-|TRBV30|TRBJ1-1|-|13
CAWSDARGAEAFF
TGTGCCTGGAGTGATGCCAGGGGAGCTGAAGCTTTCTTT
>TRBD2|TRBV9|TRBJ2-2|-|15
CASTRTSGGSGELFF
TGTGCCAGCACTCGGACTAGCGGGGGGTCCGGGGAGCTGTTTTTT
>TRBD2|TRBV3-1/TRBV3-2|TRBJ2-5|many|16
CASSYSSGGAQETQYF
TGTGCCAGCAGCTATAGTAGCGGGGGGGCCCAAGAGACCCAGTACTTC
>TRBD1|TRBV2|TRBJ2-7|-|14
CASRKGQGTVEQYF
TGTGCCAGCAGAAAGGGACAGGGCACGGTCGAGCAGTACTTC
>TRBD1|TRBV14|TRBJ1-2|-|16
CASSPSGQGTNYGYTF
TGTGCCAGCAGCCCATCGGGACAGGGGACGAACTATGGCTACACCTTC
>-|TRBV6-5|TRBJ1-1|-|15
CASSREGLRNTEAFF
TGTGCCAGCAGTCGGGAGGGCTTAAGGAACACTGAAGCTTTCTTT
>-|TRBV7-9|TRBJ1-2|few|13
CASSLGQGNRYTF
TGTGCCAGCAGCCTCGGCCAGGGGAATCGCTACACCTTC
>TRBD2|TRBV6-4|TRBJ2-1|-|16
CASSDGTSGGDNEQFF
TGTGCCAGCAGTGACGGGACTAGCGGGGGGGACAATGAGCAGTTCTTC
>-|TRBV4-1|TRBJ2-7|-|13
CASSRGPGYEQYF
TGCGCCAGCAGCCGGGGGCCAGGCTACGAGCAGTACTTC
>-|TRBV6-1|TRBJ2-1|-|14
CASSEFSRAHEQFF
TGTGCCAGCAGTGAATTTTCGAGGGCCCATGAGCAGTTCTTC
>-|TRBV11-2|TRBJ2-5|-|15
CASSLQGGRGETQYF
TGTGCCAGCAGCTTACAGGGAGGAAGGGGAGAGACCCAGTACTTC